The clone carrying this T cell receptor (beta chain) was picked up one time. Its antigen is currently unknown. An end of the junction differs from the germline gene, which may be a read error. The data were taken from a study of T cell repertoires in aging, cancer and after chemotherapy. Study-level background: Six age groups, ranging from 30 or younger to 70 or older, included the donors. Clear clonal overlap appeared across healthy donor samples taken over several months to years. The whole study produced a dataset of roughly 8.8 million TCR reads. The study, taken as a whole, reports: Median generation probability rose over the chemotherapy interval in each cancer cohort, suggesting rebound thymic output.

Peripheral blood genomic DNA, not sorted cells or RNA, was the template. TRB rearrangements spanning V, D and J were amplified using mixed TRB-A/B primers. In TCRdb, the multiplex PCR reads were re-called with MiXCR into one record per CDR3 protein. Of approximately 8,800 distinct CDR3 sequences listed, 32% are singletons. Germline CDR1 reads SGHDT; CDR2 reads YYEEEE. The CDR3 length is 14 residues. The chain couples TRBV5-6 to TRBJ2-7; D may be TRBD1 (5 bases). Material: blood. The TCR comes from a human donor in good health. The CDR3 DNA reads as TGCGCCAGCAGCTTGTCTGCAGGGTTAAACGAGCAGTACTTC. Translated: CASSLSAGLNEQYF. The full variable domain, completed using reference TRBV5-6 and TRBJ2-7, is DAGVTQSPTHLIKTRGQQVTLRCSPKSGHDTVSWYQQALGQGPQFIFQYYEEEERQRGNFPDRFSGHQFPNYSSELNVNALLLGDSALYLCASSLSAGLNEQYFGPGTRLTVT.